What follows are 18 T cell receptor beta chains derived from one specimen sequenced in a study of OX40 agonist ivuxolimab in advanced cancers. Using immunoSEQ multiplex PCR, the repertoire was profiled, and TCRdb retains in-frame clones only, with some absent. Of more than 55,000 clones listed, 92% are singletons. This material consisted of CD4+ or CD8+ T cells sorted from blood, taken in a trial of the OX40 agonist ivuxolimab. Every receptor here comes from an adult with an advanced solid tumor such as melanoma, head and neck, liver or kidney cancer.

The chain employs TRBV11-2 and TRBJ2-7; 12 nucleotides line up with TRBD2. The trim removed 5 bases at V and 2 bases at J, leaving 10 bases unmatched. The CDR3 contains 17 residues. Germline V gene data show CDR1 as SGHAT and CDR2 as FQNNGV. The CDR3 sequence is CASSPLPSGGAAYEQYF. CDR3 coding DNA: TGTGCCAGCAGCCCCCTGCCTAGCGGGGGGGCTGCCTACGAGCAGTACTTC. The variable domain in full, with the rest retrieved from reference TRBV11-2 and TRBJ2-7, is EAGVAQSPRYKIIEKRQSVAFWCNPISGHATLYWYQQILGQGPKLLIQFQNNGVVDDSQLPKDRFSAERLKGVDSTLKIQPAKLEDSAVYLCASSPLPSGGAAYEQYFGPGTRLTVT.

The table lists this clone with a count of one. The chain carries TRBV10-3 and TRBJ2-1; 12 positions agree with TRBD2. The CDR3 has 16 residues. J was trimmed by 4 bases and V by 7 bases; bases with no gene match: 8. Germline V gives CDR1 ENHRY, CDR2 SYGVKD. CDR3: CAITPGLAGLYNEQFF. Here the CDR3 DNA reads TGTGCCATCACCCCCGGACTAGCGGGATTGTACAATGAGCAGTTCTTC.

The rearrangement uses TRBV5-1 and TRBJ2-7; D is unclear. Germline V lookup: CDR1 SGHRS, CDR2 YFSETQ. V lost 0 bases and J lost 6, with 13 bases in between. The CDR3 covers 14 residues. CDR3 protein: CASSLVGGSLEQYF. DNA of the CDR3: TGCGCCAGCAGCTTGGTTGGCGGCTCCCTCGAGCAGTACTTC. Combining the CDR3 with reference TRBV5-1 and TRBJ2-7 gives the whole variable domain KAGVTQTPRYLIKTRGQQVTLSCSPISGHRSVSWYQQTPGQGLQFLFEYFSETQRNKGNFPGRFSGRQFSNSRSEMNVSTLELGDSALYLCASSLVGGSLEQYFGPGTRLTVT.

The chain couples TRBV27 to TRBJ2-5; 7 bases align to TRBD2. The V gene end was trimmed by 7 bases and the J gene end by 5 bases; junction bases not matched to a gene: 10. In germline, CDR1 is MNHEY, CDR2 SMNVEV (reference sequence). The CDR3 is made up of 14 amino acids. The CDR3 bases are TGTGCCAGCAAGAAAAGGGAGGGCCTGGAGACCCAGTACTTC. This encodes CASKKREGLETQYF.

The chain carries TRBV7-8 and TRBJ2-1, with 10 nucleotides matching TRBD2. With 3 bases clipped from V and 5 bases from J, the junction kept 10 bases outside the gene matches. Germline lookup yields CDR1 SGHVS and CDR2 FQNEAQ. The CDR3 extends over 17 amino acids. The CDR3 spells CASSFVHTSGIHNEQFF. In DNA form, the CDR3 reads TGTGCCAGCAGCTTCGTACACACTAGCGGGATTCACAATGAGCAGTTCTTC. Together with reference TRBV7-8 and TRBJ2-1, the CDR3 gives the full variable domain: GAGVSQSPRYKVAKRGQDVALRCDPISGHVSLFWYQQALGQGPEFLTYFQNEAQLDKSGLPSDRFFAERPEGSVSTLKIQRTQQEDSAVYLCASSFVHTSGIHNEQFFGPGTRLTVL.

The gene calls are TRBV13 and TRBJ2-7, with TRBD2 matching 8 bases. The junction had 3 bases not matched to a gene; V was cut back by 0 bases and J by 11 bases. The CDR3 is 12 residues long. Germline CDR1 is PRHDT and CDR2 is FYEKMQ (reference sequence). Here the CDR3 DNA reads TGTGCCAGCAGCTTAGGTAGCGGGATGGAGTACTTC. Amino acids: CASSLGSGMEYF.

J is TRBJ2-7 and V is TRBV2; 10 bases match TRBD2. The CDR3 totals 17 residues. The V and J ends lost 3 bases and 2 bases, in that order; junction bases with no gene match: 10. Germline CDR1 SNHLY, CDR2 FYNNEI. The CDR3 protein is CASSDLLAGAVTYEQYF. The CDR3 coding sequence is TGTGCCAGCAGTGATCTGCTAGCGGGGGCTGTAACCTACGAGCAGTACTTC.

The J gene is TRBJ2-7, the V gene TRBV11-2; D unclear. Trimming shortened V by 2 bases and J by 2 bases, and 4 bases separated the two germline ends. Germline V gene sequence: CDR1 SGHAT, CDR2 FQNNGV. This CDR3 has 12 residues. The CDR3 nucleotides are TGTGCCAGCAGCTTAATACCCTACGAGCAGTACTTC. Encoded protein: CASSLIPYEQYF.

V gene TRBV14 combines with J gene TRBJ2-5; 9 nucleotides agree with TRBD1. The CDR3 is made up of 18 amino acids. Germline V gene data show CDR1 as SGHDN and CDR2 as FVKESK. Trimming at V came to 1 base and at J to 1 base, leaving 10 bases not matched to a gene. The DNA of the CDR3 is TGTGCCAGCAGCCAAGCGTCTCCTCGGGGACAGGGCCAAGAGACCCAGTACTTC. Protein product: CASSQASPRGQGQETQYF.

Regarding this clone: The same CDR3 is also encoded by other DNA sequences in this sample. The DNA of the CDR3 is TGCGCCAGCAGCTTGGGACAGGGGTCCTACGAGCAGTACTTC. It specifies CASSLGQGSYEQYF. V and J are TRBV5-1 and TRBJ2-7; TRBD1 matches at 8 bases. The germline gives CDR1 SGHRS, CDR2 YFSETQ. This CDR3 contains 14 residues. V shed 0 bases and J 1 base; nucleotides not matched to a gene: 0.

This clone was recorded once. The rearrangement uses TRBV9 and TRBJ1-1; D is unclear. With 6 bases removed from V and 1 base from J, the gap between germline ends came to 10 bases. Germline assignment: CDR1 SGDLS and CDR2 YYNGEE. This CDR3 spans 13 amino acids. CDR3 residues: CASIKRSNTEAFF. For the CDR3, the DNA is TGTGCCAGCATCAAACGCTCGAACACTGAAGCTTTCTTT. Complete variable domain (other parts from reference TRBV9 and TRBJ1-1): DSGVTQTPKHLITATGQRVTLRCSPRSGDLSVYWYQQSLDQGLQFLIQYYNGEERAKGNILERFSAQQFPDLHSELNLSSLELGDSALYFCASIKRSNTEAFFGQGTRLTVV.

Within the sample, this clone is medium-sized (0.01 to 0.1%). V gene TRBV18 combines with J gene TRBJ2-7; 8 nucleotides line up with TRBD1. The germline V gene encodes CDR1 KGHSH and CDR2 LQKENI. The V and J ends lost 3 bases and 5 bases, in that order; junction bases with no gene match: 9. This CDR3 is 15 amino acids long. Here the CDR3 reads CASSPRTGQRDEQYF. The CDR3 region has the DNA TGTGCCAGCTCACCCCGGACAGGGCAGCGCGACGAGCAGTACTTC. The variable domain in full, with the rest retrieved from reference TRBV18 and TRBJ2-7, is NAGVMQNPRHLVRRRGQEARLRCSPMKGHSHVYWYRQLPEEGLKFMVYLQKENIIDESGMPKERFSAEFPKEGPSILRIQQVVRGDSAAYFCASSPRTGQRDEQYFGPGTRLTVT.

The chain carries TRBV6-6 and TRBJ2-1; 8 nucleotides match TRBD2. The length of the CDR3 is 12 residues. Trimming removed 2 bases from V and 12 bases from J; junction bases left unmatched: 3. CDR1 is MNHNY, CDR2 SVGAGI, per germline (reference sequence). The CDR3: CASSYATSGQFF. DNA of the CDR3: TGTGCCAGCAGTTACGCCACTAGCGGGCAGTTCTTC.

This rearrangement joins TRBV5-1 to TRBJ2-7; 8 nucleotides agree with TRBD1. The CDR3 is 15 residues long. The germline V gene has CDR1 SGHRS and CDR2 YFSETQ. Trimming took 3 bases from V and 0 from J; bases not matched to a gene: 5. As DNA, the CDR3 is TGCGCCAGCAGCTACGGACAGGGCCTCTCCTACGAGCAGTACTTC. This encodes CASSYGQGLSYEQYF.

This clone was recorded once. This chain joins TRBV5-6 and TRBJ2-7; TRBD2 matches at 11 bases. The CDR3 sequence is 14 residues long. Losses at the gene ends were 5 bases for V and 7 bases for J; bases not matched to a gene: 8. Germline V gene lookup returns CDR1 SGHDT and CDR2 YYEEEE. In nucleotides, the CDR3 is TGTGCCAGCAGTCCGGGACTAGCGGTTCTAGAGCAGTACTTC. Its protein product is CASSPGLAVLEQYF.

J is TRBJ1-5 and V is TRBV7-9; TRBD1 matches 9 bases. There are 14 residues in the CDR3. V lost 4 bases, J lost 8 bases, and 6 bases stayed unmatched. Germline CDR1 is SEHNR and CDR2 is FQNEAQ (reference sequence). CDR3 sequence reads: CASSSGQGREPQHF. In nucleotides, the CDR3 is TGTGCCAGCAGCTCCGGACAGGGGCGGGAGCCCCAGCATTTT.

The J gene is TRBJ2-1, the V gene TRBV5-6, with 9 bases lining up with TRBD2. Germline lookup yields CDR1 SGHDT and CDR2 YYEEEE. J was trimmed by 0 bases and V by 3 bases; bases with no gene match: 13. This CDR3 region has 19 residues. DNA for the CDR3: TGTGCCAGCAGCTCCTCGAGAGAGAAGCGGGAGGTCTCCTACAATGAGCAGTTCTTC. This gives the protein CASSSSREKREVSYNEQFF. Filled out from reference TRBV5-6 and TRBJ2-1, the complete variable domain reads DAGVTQSPTHLIKTRGQQVTLRCSPKSGHDTVSWYQQALGQGPQFIFQYYEEEERQRGNFPDRFSGHQFPNYSSELNVNALLLGDSALYLCASSSSREKREVSYNEQFFGPGTRLTVL.

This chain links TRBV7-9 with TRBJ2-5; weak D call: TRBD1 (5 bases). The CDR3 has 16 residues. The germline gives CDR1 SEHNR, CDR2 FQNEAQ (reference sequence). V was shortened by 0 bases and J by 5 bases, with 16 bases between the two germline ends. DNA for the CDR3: TGTGCCAGCAGCTTAGCAAACCAGGGTTTCCACGAGACCCAGTACTTC. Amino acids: CASSLANQGFHETQYF.